The T cell receptor beta chain described here comes from a study of T-cell memory formation after mild COVID-19. About the study: The study found TCR clusters largely donor specific.

A 5'RACE reaction primed in the constant segment made cDNA libraries of TCR alpha and TCR beta, and these carried sample barcodes and UMIs. TCRdb re-called the 5' RACE reads with MiXCR, one entry per CDR3 protein. This table has hundreds of thousands of distinct CDR3 sequences, about 15% appearing once. Findings of the study overall: Contracting clones from day 15 to 85 showed balanced CD4/CD8; later expanders favored CD4+. Some SARS-CoV-2-responding clones were already detected in memory before infection.

This clonotype was detected only a few times. Its antigen is still unknown. One end of the junction varies from germline; a read error may be responsible. In germline, CDR1 is ENHRY, CDR2 SYGVKD. CDR3 size: 13 residues. The chain couples TRBV10-3 to TRBJ2-6, with 8 positions matching TRBD1. What was sequenced was PBMCs or a T cell subset sorted from them (not recorded which). This clonotype was sampled from a man aged 18 to 30 who had mild COVID-19 (a few samples of this study predate the infection). Cell type and time point are not known. CDR3 bases: TGTGCCATCATGCAGACAGGGGCTAACGTCCTGACTTTC. This sequence encodes CAIMQTGANVLTF.